Reported below is one T cell receptor beta chain. Assay: immunoSEQ multiplex PCR; the TCRdb copy retains only in-frame clones and omits some. The profile shows more than 12,000 clones, more than 80% of them singletons. This sample was taken from a study of OX40 agonist ivuxolimab in advanced cancers. This CDR3 is 14 amino acids long. Trimming removed 0 bases from V and 3 bases from J, with 9 bases in between. The germline V gene has CDR1 SGDLS and CDR2 YYNGEE. This TCR was recovered from an adult with an advanced solid tumor such as melanoma, head and neck, liver or kidney cancer. This chain uses TRBV9 with TRBJ1-2; D remains unclear. The source was CD4+ or CD8+ T cells sorted from blood, collected in a trial of the OX40 agonist ivuxolimab. CDR3 in DNA: TGTGCCAGCAGCGTAGAGGCCGGGTACTATGGCTACACCTTC. This encodes CASSVEAGYYGYTF.